This T cell receptor beta chain came from a study of blood T cell repertoires in COVID-19 (dated by TCRdb to the early 2020s). For context, the study as a whole: Samples from collaborators originated in the United States, Italy and Spain and spanned both the acute and convalescent phases of COVID-19. The material from the prospective study consisted of cDNA or gDNA derived from T cells, B-cell-depleted T cells, or PBMCs. Subjects who had been exposed to COVID-19, were actively infected with it, or had recovered from it provided the deeply sampled blood TCRbeta repertoires that made up the dataset. The repertoires were made available in a free public database intended to serve as a resource for research on the immune response to SARS-CoV-2. The samples were drawn from the first 160 participants of the ongoing ImmuneRACE study and from some 1,300 subjects provided by 6 global collaborators. A de-identified subject ID, COVID-19 status, age in years and sex were almost always included in the sample metadata. Where HLA class I and class II types were available, the types were taken from metadata supplied by the sample provider, not from assay-based typing. General conclusions and limits of the study: The amount of clinical and demographic metadata varied by source and participant and was provided uncurated.

V is cut by 7 bases and J by 7 bases, and the space between the germline ends is 8 bases. CDR1 is given as SGHKS and CDR2 as YYEKEE, both from the germline V gene (reference sequence). The CDR3 goes from the cysteine to the phenylalanine over 11 residues. Of all the DNA, just the CDR3 is kept, 33 bases in frame from base 1. Each collaborating institution followed its own protocols to collect whole blood in K2EDTA tubes. For TCRbeta analysis, collaborators shipped samples in one of three forms: frozen whole blood, isolated PBMCs, or DNA extracted from either of those sample types. TCRbeta CDR3 regions were amplified from genomic DNA by means of the immunoSEQ Assay, a bias-controlled multiplex PCR. Turning to the authors' computational methods: The number of nucleated cells in each sample was estimated by amplification of reference gene primers within the assay. Sequence reads were collapsed and filtered to measure the absolute abundance of every unique TCRbeta CDR3 rearrangement. For each sample, productive Simpson clonality was calculated as the square root of Simpson's diversity index across productive rearrangements. The clones in this table, taken by TCRdb from immuneACCESS, are in-frame only. Not every clone is retained; where verified, under half of the shortfall comes from an unresolved V gene, and the cause of the rest is unknown. V, J and clone size are those of that table, while D and trimming were read from the DNA. Present in this sample are around 130,000 clones, roughly four fifths of which were seen just once. Together, the top ten hold about 4.3% of the sample.

Notes on this clone: This clone's antigen is unknown. Base qualities are missing; no much larger clone stands one base away.

The source of this sequence is a woman at least 80 years old with acute or convalescent COVID-19. The rearranged chain carries TRBV5-5 and TRBJ2-2, with no reliable assignment of the D segment. Sequencing used peripheral blood. The CDR3 amino acid sequence is: CASEWSGELFF. The nucleotide sequence reads as follows: TGTGCCAGCGAGTGGAGCGGGGAGCTGTTTTTT.